The clone carrying this T cell receptor beta chain was detected once. The antigen is undetermined. Primers included in the PCR were 60 Vbeta and 13 Jbeta primers. This table comes from immunoSEQ multiplex PCR, and its TCRdb copy is limited to in-frame clones, with some not included. The sample holds under 200,000 clones, under 70% seen once. This CDR3 is built from 17 residues. V lost 0 bases, J lost 2 bases, and 14 bases lay in between. Per germline, CDR1 LGHNA and CDR2 YSLEER. This sample was included in a study of cytomegalovirus exposure and HLA in healthy donors. The study, taken as a whole, reports: Later examination showed HLA-associated TCR beta chains had greater clonal expansion than equally common others. Later on, an analysis found that several of the most significant clusters appeared to be linked to common viral pathogens, which included parvovirus B19. When a later analysis was performed, an Asian-associated ancestry cluster reportedly had fewer N-insertions than the approximately 600-donor mean.

This cohort consisted of healthy bone marrow donors. The clonotype originates from a woman aged 35 to 49 in good health and CMV-seropositive. This chain uses TRBV4-3 with TRBJ2-1; TRBD1 might be the D (5 bases). The sample taken for sequencing was PBMCs. CDR3 DNA sequence: TGCGCCAGCAGCCAAGACGAGGTAGGGGCAACCTACAATGAGCAGTTCTTC. It encodes CASSQDEVGATYNEQFF.